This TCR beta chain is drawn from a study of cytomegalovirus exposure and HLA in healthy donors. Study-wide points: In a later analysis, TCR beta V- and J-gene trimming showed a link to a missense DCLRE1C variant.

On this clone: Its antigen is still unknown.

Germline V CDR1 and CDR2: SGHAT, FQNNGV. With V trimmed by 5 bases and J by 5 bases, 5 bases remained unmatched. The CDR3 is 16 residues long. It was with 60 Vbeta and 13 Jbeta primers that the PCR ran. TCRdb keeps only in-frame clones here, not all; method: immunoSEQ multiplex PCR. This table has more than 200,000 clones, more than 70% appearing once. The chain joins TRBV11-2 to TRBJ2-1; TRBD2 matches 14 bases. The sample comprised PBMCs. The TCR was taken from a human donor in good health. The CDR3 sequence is CASSHRGLAGDNEQFF. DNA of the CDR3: TGTGCCAGCAGCCACCGGGGACTAGCGGGGGACAATGAGCAGTTCTTC.